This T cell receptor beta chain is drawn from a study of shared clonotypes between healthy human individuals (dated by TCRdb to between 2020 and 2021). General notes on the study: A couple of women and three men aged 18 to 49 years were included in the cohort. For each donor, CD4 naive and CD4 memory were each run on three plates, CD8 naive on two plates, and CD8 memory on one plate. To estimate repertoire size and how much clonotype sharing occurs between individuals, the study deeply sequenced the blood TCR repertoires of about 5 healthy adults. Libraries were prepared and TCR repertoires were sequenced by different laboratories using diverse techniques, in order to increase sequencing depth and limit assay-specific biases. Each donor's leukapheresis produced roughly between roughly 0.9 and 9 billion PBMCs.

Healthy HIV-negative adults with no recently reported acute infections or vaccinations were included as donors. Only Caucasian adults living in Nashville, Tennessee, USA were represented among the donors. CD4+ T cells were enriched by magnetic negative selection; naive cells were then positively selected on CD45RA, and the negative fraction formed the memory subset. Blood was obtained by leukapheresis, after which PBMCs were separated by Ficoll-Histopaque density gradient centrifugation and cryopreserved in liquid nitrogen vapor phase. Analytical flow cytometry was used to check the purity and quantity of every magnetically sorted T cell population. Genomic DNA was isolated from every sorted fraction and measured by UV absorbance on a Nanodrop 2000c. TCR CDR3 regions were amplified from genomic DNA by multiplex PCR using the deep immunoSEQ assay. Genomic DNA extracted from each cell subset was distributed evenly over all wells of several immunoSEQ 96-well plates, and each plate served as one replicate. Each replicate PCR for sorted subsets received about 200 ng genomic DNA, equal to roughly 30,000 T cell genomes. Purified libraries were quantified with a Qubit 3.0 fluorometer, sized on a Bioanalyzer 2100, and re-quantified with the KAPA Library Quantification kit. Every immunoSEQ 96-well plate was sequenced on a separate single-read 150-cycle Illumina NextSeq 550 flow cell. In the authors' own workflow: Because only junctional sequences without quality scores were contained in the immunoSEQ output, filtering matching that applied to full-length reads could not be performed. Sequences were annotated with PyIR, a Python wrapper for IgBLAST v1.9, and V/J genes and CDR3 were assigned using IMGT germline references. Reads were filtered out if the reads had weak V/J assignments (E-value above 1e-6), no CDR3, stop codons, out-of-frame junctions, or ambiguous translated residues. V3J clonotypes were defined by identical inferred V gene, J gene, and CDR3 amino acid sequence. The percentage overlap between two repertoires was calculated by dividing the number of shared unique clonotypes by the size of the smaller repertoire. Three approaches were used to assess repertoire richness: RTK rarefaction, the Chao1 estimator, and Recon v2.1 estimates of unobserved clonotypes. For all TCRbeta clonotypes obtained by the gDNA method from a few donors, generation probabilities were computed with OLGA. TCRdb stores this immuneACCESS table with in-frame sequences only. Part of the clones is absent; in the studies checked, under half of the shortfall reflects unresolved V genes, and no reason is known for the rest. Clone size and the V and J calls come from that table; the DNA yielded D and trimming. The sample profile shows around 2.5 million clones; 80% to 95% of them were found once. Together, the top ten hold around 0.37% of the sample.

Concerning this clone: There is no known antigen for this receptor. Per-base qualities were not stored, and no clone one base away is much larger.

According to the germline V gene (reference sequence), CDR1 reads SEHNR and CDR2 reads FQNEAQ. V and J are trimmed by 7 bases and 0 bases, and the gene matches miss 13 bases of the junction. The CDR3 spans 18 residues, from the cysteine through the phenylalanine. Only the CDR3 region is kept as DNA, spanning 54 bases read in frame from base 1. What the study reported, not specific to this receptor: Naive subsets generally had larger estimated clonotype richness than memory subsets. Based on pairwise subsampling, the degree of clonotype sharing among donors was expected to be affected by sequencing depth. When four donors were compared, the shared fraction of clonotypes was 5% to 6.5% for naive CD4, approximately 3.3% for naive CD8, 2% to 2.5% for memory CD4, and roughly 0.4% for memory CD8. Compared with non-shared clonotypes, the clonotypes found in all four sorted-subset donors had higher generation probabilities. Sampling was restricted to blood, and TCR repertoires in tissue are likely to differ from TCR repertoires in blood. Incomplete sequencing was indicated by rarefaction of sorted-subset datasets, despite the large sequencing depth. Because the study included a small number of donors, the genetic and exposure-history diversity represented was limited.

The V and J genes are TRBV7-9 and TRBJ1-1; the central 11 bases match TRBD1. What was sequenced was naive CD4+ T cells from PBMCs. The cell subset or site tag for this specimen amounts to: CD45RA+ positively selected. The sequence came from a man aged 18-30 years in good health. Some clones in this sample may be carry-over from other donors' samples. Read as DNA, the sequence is TGTGCCAGCAACAAACTGCAAGGACAGGGGGCCATGAACACTGAAGCTTTCTTT. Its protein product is CASNKLQGQGAMNTEAFF.